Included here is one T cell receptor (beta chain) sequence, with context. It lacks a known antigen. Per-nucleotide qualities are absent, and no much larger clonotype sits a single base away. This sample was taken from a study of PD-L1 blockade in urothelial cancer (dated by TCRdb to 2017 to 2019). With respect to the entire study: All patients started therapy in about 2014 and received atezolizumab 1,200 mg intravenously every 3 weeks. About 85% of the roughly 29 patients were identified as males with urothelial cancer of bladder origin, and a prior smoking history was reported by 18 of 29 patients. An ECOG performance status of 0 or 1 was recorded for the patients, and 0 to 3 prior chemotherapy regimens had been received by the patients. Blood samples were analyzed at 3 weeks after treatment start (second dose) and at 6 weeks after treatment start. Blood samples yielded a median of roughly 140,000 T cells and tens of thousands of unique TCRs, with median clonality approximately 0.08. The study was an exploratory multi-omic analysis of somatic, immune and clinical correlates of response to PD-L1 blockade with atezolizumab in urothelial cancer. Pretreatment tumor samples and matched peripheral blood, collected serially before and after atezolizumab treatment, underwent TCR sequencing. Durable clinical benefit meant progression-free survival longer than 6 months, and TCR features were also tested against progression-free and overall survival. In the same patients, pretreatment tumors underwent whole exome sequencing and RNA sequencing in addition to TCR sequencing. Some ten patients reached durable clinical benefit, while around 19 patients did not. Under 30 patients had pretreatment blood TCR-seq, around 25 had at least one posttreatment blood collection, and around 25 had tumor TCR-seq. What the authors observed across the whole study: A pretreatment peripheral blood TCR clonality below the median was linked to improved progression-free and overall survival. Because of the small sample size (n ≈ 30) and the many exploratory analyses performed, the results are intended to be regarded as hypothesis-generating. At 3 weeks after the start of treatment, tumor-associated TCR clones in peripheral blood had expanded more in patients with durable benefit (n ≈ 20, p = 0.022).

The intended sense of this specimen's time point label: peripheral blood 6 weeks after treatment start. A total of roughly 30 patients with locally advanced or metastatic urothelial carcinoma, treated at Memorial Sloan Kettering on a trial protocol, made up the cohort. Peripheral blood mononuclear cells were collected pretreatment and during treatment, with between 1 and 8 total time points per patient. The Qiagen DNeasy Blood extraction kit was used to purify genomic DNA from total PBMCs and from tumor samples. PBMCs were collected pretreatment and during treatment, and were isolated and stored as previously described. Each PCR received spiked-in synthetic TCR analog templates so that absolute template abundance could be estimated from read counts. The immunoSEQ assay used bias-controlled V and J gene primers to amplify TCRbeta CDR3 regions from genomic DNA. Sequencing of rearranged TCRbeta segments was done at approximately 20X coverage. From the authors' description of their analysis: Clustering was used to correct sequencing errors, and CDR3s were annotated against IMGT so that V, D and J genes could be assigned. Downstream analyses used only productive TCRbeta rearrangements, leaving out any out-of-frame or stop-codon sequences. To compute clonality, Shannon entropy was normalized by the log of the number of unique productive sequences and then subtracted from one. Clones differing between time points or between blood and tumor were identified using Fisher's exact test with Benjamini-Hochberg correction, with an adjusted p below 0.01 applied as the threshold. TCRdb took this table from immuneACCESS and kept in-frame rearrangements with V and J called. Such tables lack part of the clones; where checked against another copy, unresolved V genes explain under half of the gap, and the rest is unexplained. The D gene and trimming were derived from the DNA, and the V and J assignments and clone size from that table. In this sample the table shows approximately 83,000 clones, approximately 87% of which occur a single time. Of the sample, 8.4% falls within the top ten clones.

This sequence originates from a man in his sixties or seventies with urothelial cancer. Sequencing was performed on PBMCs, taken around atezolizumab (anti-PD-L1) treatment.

CDR3 region: CASSEWDRRRTF. The sequenced DNA is TGTGCCAGCAGTGAATGGGACAGGCGAAGGACCTTC. Recombination linked TRBV6-1 to TRBJ1-2; TRBD1 agrees with 8 junctional bases. CDR1 and CDR2 are read off the germline V gene as MNHNS and SASEGT. Spanning cysteine to phenylalanine, the CDR3 consists of 12 amino acids. Of the read, only the CDR3 DNA is kept; its 36 bases are in frame from base 1. V is trimmed back by 2 bases and J by 14 bases, and the junction contains 7 bases that no gene match accounts for.